The 8 T cell receptor beta chains listed next were all sequenced from one sample in a study of radiation and T cells in renal cell carcinoma. Time point given: blood 2 weeks post-SBRT. Treatment described: 15 Gy SBRT to primary tumor, nephrectomy 4 weeks later. Measured with immunoSEQ multiplex PCR; TCRdb has only the in-frame clones, and not every one. Of approximately 49,000 clones in the sample, 80% were seen once. The sample consisted of blood, taken from a patient whose treatment included radiotherapy and nephrectomy. The receptors shown here come from a woman in her sixties or seventies with renal cell carcinoma.

The chain links TRBV5-5 to TRBJ2-5, with D maybe TRBD2 (5 bases). Germline V gene data show CDR1 as SGHKS and CDR2 as YYEKEE (reference sequence). The germline V and J ends were trimmed by 6 bases and 3 bases, with 18 bases remaining between them. The CDR3 totals 15 residues. The CDR3 loop is CASTRGMWLEETQYF. The CDR3 bases are TGTGCCAGCACCCGAGGGATGTGGTTGGAAGAGACCCAGTACTTC. The full variable domain, in which reference TRBV5-5 and TRBJ2-5 provide the parts outside the CDR3, is DAGVTQSPTHLIKTRGQQVTLRCSPISGHKSVSWYQQVLGQGPQFIFQYYEKEERGRGNFPDRFSARQFPNYSSELNVNALLLGDSALYLCASTRGMWLEETQYFGPGTRLLVL.

The rearrangement uses TRBV6-5 and TRBJ2-2, with no clear D. The germline V and J ends were trimmed by 6 bases and 7 bases, with 9 bases remaining between them. In germline, CDR1 is MNHEY, CDR2 SVGAGI. The CDR3 loop spans 12 amino acids. CDR3: CASRLPGGELFF. The CDR3 coding sequence is TGTGCCAGCAGGCTCCCCGGCGGGGAGCTGTTTTTT.

This clone was observed once. The chain joins TRBV5-1 to TRBJ2-1, with 7 bases lining up with TRBD1. This CDR3 is 15 amino acids long. J was trimmed by 4 bases and V by 1 base; bases with no gene match: 5. Germline V CDR1 and CDR2: SGHRS, YFSETQ. The CDR3 loop reads CASSLKATGYNEQFF. DNA for the CDR3: TGCGCCAGCAGCTTGAAAGCGACAGGGTACAATGAGCAGTTCTTC.

The chain joins TRBV6-1 to TRBJ1-2, with TRBD1 identical over 8 bases. The V gene end was trimmed by 1 base and the J gene end by 7 bases; junction bases not matched to a gene: 11. Germline V CDR1 and CDR2: MNHNS, SASEGT. This CDR3 is 16 amino acids long. CDR3 region: CASSEGGQGIVRGYTF. As DNA, the CDR3 is TGTGCCAGCAGTGAAGGTGGACAGGGAATAGTCCGTGGCTACACCTTC.

V is TRBV9 and J is TRBJ1-2; a weak D match, TRBD1 (5 bases). Germline values: CDR1 SGDLS, CDR2 YYNGEE. Trimming removed 0 bases at V and 5 bases at J, with 11 bases between. This CDR3 comprises 14 residues. The CDR3 nucleotides read TGTGCCAGCAGCGTAGGGAGGGGCTGGTATGGCTACACCTTC. Protein product: CASSVGRGWYGYTF.

This sequence joins TRBV5-4 and TRBJ2-2; 8 nucleotides line up with TRBD1. CDR1 and CDR2 (germline): SGHNT, YYREEE (reference sequence). The CDR3 loop spans 17 amino acids. V gave up 0 bases and J gave up 5 bases; unmatched junction bases: 9. This chain's CDR3 is CASSLAWGRGQTGELFF. The CDR3 nucleotides read TGTGCCAGCAGCTTGGCATGGGGCAGGGGGCAAACCGGGGAGCTGTTTTTT. The complete variable domain, with remaining parts taken from reference TRBV5-4 and TRBJ2-2, reads ETGVTQSPTHLIKTRGQQVTLRCSSQSGHNTVSWYQQALGQGPQFIFQYYREEENGRGNFPPRFSGLQFPNYSSELNVNALELDDSALYLCASSLAWGRGQTGELFFGEGSRLTVL.

The chain links TRBV5-1 to TRBJ2-1; D gene uncertain. V was cut by 1 base and J by 6 bases, with 8 bases left in between. The CDR3 is made up of 13 amino acids. The germline V gene has CDR1 SGHRS and CDR2 YFSETQ. This chain's CDR3 is CASSLRVPNEQFF. In DNA form, the CDR3 reads TGCGCCAGCAGCTTGAGGGTCCCCAATGAGCAGTTCTTC.

This clone appeared once. The genes are TRBV7-3 and TRBJ2-6; 7 bases match TRBD2. The germline CDR1 and CDR2 sequences are SGHTA and FQGTGA. The CDR3 has 18 residues. V shed 4 bases and J 4 bases; nucleotides not matched to a gene: 13. The CDR3 nucleotides read TGTGCCAGCAGCTCAGGCCCCAGCGGGACGGGAGGGGCCAACGTCCTGACTTTC. Translating it yields CASSSGPSGTGGANVLTF.